One sample yielded the 18 T cell receptor beta chains listed below, sequenced in a study of blood T cell repertoires in COVID-19. Repertoires were generated with immunoSEQ multiplex PCR, while TCRdb's copy carries only in-frame clones and drops some. This table has about 220,000 clones, about 78% appearing once. The sequencing sample was made of peripheral blood. The receptor source for this set is a woman in her sixties or seventies with acute or convalescent COVID-19.

The chain recombines TRBV6-5 with TRBJ2-5, with D possibly being TRBD1 (6 bases). Germline V gene sequence: CDR1 MNHEY, CDR2 SVGAGI. The CDR3 totals 13 residues. Trimming took 0 bases from V and 7 from J, leaving 9 bases between them. CDR3 nucleotide sequence: TGTGCCAGCAGTTACTCAACACAGGGGACCCAGTACTTC. Encoded protein: CASSYSTQGTQYF.

The rearrangement links TRBV14 to TRBJ2-1, with TRBD2 matching 11 bases. The trim removed 3 bases at V and 0 bases at J, leaving 10 bases unmatched. Germline-derived CDR1 and CDR2 are SGHDN and FVKESK. The CDR3 covers 19 residues. CDR3: CASSHHLAGGLSSYNEQFF. Written as DNA, the CDR3 is TGTGCCAGCAGCCATCACCTAGCGGGGGGTCTAAGCTCCTACAATGAGCAGTTCTTC.

V gene TRBV2 combines with J gene TRBJ1-5, with unresolved D. The length of the CDR3 is 16 residues. Germline-derived CDR1 and CDR2 are SNHLY and FYNNEI. V was clipped by 0 bases and J by 4 bases, with 13 bases between them. The CDR3 coding sequence is TGTGCCAGCAGTGAAGCAGTAGACCGCAGGAATCAGCCCCAGCATTTT. Protein product: CASSEAVDRRNQPQHF.

The chain recombines TRBV24-1 with TRBJ1-1; D is perhaps TRBD1 (6 bases). The V and J ends lost 3 bases and 5 bases respectively, with 9 bases between them. The CDR3 consists of 13 residues. The germline V gene has CDR1 KGHDR and CDR2 SFDVKD. CDR3 sequence (DNA): TGTGCCACCAGTGATCCTCAGGGGACTGAAGCTTTCTTT. This translates into CATSDPQGTEAFF.

A single count supports this clone. The V call is TRBV5-1, the J call TRBJ2-5, with 7 bases lining up with TRBD2. The CDR3 spans 15 residues. Germline V CDR1 and CDR2: SGHRS, YFSETQ. V lost 4 bases to trimming and J lost 4 bases; unmatched junction nucleotides: 10. CDR3 nucleotide sequence: TGCGCCAGCAGCAGCATCGGGGGGTTGAGAGAGACCCAGTACTTC. It codes for CASSSIGGLRETQYF. The whole variable domain, filled in from reference TRBV5-1 and TRBJ2-5, reads KAGVTQTPRYLIKTRGQQVTLSCSPISGHRSVSWYQQTPGQGLQFLFEYFSETQRNKGNFPGRFSGRQFSNSRSEMNVSTLELGDSALYLCASSSIGGLRETQYFGPGTRLLVL.

A word on this clone: Distinct nucleotide sequences in the sample also encode this CDR3. The V call is TRBV30, the J call TRBJ1-5; TRBD1 might be the D (5 bases). Germline CDR1 reads GTSNPN; CDR2 reads SVGIG (reference sequence). V gave up 1 base and J gave up 4 bases, with 8 bases separating them. The CDR3 covers 13 residues. The CDR3 is CAWSGGGNQPQHF. The CDR3 nucleotides read TGTGCCTGGAGTGGGGGGGGTAATCAGCCCCAGCATTTT.

The J gene is TRBJ1-1, the V gene TRBV18, with D perhaps matching TRBD1 (6 bases). Between the trimmed V and J ends, which lost 5 bases and 8 bases, there was a span of 12 bases. The CDR3 has 12 amino acids. Germline V CDR1 and CDR2: KGHSH, LQKENI. The CDR3 bases are TGTGCCAGCTCATCAACTCAGGGGGAAGCTTTCTTT. Protein: CASSSTQGEAFF.

V and J are TRBV5-1 and TRBJ2-5; D gene ambiguous. The CDR3 consists of 14 residues. CDR1 SGHRS and CDR2 YFSETQ come from the germline V gene. The V and J ends lost 0 bases and 5 bases respectively, with 11 bases between them. This CDR3 reads CASSLGVIEETQYF. The DNA for the CDR3 is TGCGCCAGCAGCTTGGGAGTTATTGAGGAGACCCAGTACTTC.

The chain couples TRBV9 to TRBJ1-2, with D perhaps matching TRBD1 (5 bases). The CDR3 consists of 15 residues. Trimming cost V 0 bases and J 0 bases, with 9 bases left between them. Germline CDR1 reads SGDLS; CDR2 reads YYNGEE. Written as DNA, the CDR3 is TGTGCCAGCAGCGTAGCGGACACTTCTAACTATGGCTACACCTTC. Residues: CASSVADTSNYGYTF.

In its sample, this clone was seen once. The chain is built from TRBV9 and TRBJ2-3; maybe TRBD2 (6 bases). Germline V CDR1 and CDR2: SGDLS, YYNGEE. The ends were cut back, 3 bases at V and 6 bases at J, with 14 bases in the middle. This CDR3 is built from 14 residues. The CDR3 is CASSDADYSDTQYF. The CDR3 bases are TGTGCCAGCAGCGATGCGGACTACTCCGATACGCAGTATTTT. Complete variable domain (other parts from reference TRBV9 and TRBJ2-3): DSGVTQTPKHLITATGQRVTLRCSPRSGDLSVYWYQQSLDQGLQFLIQYYNGEERAKGNILERFSAQQFPDLHSELNLSSLELGDSALYFCASSDADYSDTQYFGPGTRLTVL.

This clone was seen a single time. The rearrangement links TRBV5-1 to TRBJ2-1; perhaps TRBD2 as D (7 bases). V lost 5 bases and J lost 4, with 19 bases in between. The CDR3 totals 16 residues. Germline V gene data show CDR1 as SGHRS and CDR2 as YFSETQ. CDR3 sequence (DNA): TGCGCCAGCAGTAAGGTCTACGGGGGGCCGTACAATGAGCAGTTCTTC. Translated, it gives CASSKVYGGPYNEQFF.

This sequence joins TRBV4-2 and TRBJ2-2; TRBD2 agrees at 8 bases. V lost 4 bases and J lost 4; bases outside the gene matches: 8. The CDR3 covers 16 residues. The germline V gene has CDR1 LGHNA and CDR2 YNFKEQ. Here the CDR3 reads CASSRIHGGGTGELFF. The CDR3 coding sequence is TGTGCCAGCAGCCGAATTCACGGGGGGGGCACCGGGGAGCTGTTTTTT.

The chain is built from TRBV6-5 and TRBJ1-1, with D tentatively TRBD1 (6 bases). Germline lookup yields CDR1 MNHEY and CDR2 SVGAGI. Trimming removed 7 bases from V and 1 base from J, with 13 bases in between. CDR3 size: 14 residues. CDR3 sequence (DNA): TGTGCCAGCACCCCCAGGGGAAGGAACACTGAAGCTTTCTTT. Amino acid sequence: CASTPRGRNTEAFF.

V and J are TRBV5-1 and TRBJ2-7; 7 positions agree with TRBD1. This CDR3 is built from 14 residues. Germline V CDR1 and CDR2: SGHRS, YFSETQ. Trimming removed 5 bases from V and 1 base from J; junction bases left unmatched: 6. The CDR3, as DNA: TGCGCCAGCAGGGAAACAGGGGATTCCTACGAGCAGTACTTC. This translates into CASRETGDSYEQYF. The entire variable domain, with the rest obtained from reference TRBV5-1 and TRBJ2-7, is as follows: KAGVTQTPRYLIKTRGQQVTLSCSPISGHRSVSWYQQTPGQGLQFLFEYFSETQRNKGNFPGRFSGRQFSNSRSEMNVSTLELGDSALYLCASRETGDSYEQYFGPGTRLTVT.

V gene TRBV3-1 (or the pseudogene TRBV3-2) combines with J gene TRBJ1-6, with D unresolved. This CDR3 contains 15 residues. Germline CDR1 reads LGHDT; CDR2 reads YNNKEL (reference sequence). V shed 8 bases and J shed 5 bases, with 16 bases lying between them. The CDR3 DNA reads as TGTGCCAGCCGAGGAGGTGGCGCCCATAATTCACCCCTCCACTTT. Protein: CASRGGGAHNSPLHF.

The chain couples TRBV24-1 to TRBJ2-1; maybe TRBD1 (5 bases). This CDR3 spans 13 amino acids. V was trimmed by 7 bases and J by 6 bases, leaving 12 bases between them. Germline lookup yields CDR1 KGHDR and CDR2 SFDVKD. The DNA for the CDR3 is TGTGCCACCAGGGGCCAGGGTAGCAATGAGCAGTTCTTC. Protein sequence: CATRGQGSNEQFF.

This rearrangement joins TRBV21-1 to TRBJ2-1; TRBD2 is taken as the D call from the table, unchecked against the DNA. TRBV21-1 is given as a pseudogene. This CDR3 contains 16 residues. The DNA of the CDR3 is TGTGCCAGCAGTCCCCCTAGCGGGACCCTTATAAATGAGCAGTTCTTC. Amino acid sequence: CASSPPSGTLINEQFF.

The chain links TRBV9 to TRBJ2-5; 10 nucleotides agree with TRBD2. The CDR3 covers 16 residues. J gave up 1 base and V 4 bases, and 7 bases lay outside the gene matches. Germline V gives CDR1 SGDLS, CDR2 YYNGEE. In DNA, the CDR3 is TGTGCCAGCAGCTTCCGGACTAGCGGTAGCCAAGAGACCCAGTACTTC. Translating gives CASSFRTSGSQETQYF.